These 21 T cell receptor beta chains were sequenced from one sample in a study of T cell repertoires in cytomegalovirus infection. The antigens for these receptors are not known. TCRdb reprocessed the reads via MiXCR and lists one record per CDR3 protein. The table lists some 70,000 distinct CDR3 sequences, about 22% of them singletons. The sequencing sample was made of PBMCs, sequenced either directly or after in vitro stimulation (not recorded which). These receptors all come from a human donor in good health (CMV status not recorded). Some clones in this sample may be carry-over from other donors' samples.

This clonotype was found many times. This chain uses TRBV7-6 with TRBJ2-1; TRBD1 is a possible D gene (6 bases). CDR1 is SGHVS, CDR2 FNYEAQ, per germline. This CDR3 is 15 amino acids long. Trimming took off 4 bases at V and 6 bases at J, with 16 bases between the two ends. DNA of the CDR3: TGTGCCAGCAGCTCAGGGGTGGGGGCTGGCAATGAGCAGTTCTTC. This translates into CASSSGVGAGNEQFF.

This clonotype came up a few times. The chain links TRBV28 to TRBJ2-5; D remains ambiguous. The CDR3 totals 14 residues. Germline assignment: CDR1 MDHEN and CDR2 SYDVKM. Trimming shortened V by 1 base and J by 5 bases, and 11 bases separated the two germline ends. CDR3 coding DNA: TGTGCCAGCAGTTTATTCGTTGGTTGGGAGACCCAGTACTTC. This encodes CASSLFVGWETQYF.

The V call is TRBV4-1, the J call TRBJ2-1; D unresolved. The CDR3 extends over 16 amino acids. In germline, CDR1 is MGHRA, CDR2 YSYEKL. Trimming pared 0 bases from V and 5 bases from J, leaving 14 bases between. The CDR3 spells CASSQEATRKHNEQFF. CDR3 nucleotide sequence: TGCGCCAGCAGCCAAGAAGCCACCCGAAAGCACAATGAGCAGTTCTTC.

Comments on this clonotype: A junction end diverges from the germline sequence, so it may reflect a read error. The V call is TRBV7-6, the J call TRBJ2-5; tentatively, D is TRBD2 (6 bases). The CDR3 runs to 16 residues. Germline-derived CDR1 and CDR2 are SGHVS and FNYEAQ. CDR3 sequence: CASSLLGRSGGETQYF. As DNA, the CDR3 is TGTGCTAGCAGCTTACTAGGGAGGAGTGGCGGAGAGACCCAGTACTTC.

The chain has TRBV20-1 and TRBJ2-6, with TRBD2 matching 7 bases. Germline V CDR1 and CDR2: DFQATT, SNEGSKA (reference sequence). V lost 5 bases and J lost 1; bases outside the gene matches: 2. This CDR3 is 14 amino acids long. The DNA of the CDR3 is TGCAGTGCTGAGCGGGGATCTGGGGCCAACGTCCTGACTTTC. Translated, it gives CSAERGSGANVLTF.

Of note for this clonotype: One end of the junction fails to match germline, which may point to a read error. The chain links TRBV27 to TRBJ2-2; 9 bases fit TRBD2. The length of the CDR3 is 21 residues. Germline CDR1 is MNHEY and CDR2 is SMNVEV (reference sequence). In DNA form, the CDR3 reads TGTGCCAGCAGTTACGGGGGGGGTTCGGGGCTAGCGGGATGGAACACCGGGGATCTGTTTTTT. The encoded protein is CASSYGGGSGLAGWNTGDLFF.

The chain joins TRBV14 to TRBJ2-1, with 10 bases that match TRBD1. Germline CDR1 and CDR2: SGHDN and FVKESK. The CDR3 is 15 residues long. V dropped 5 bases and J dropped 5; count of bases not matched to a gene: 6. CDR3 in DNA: TGTGCCAGCAGCAAAATGGGACAGGGGCACAATGAGCAGTTCTTC. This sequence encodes CASSKMGQGHNEQFF.

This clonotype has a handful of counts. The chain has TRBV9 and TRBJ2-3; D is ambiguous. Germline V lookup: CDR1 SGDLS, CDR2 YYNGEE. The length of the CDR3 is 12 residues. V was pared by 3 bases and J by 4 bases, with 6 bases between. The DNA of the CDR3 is TGTGCCAGCAGCGCGATGTCAGATACGCAGTATTTT. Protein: CASSAMSDTQYF. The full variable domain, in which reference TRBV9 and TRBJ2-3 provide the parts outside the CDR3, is DSGVTQTPKHLITATGQRVTLRCSPRSGDLSVYWYQQSLDQGLQFLIQYYNGEERAKGNILERFSAQQFPDLHSELNLSSLELGDSALYFCASSAMSDTQYFGPGTRLTVL.

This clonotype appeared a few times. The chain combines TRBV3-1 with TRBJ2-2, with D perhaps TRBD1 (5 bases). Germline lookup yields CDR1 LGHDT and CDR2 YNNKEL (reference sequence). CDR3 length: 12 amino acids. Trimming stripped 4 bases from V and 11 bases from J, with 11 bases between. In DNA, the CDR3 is TGTGCCAGCAGCCCCCTTGACAGAGAGCTGTTTTTT. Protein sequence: CASSPLDRELFF.

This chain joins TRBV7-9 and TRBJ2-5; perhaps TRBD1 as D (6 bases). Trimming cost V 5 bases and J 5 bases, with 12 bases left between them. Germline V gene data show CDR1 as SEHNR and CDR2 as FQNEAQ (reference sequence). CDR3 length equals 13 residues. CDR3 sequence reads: CASSIRGRETQYF. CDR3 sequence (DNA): TGTGCCAGCAGCATCAGGGGCCGGGAGACCCAGTACTTC.

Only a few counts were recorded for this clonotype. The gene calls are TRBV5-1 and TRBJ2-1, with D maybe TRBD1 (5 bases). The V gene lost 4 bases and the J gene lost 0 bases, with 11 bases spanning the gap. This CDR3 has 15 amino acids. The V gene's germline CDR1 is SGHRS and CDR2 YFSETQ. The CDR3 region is CASSMGPSSYNEQFF. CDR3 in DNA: TGCGCCAGCAGCATGGGGCCGAGCTCCTACAATGAGCAGTTCTTC.

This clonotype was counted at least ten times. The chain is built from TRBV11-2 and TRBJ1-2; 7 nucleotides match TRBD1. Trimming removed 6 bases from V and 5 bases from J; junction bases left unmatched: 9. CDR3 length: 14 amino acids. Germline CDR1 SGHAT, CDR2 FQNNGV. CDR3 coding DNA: TGTGCCAGCAGGGACACGGGACAGCTTTATGGCTACACCTTC. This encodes CASRDTGQLYGYTF.

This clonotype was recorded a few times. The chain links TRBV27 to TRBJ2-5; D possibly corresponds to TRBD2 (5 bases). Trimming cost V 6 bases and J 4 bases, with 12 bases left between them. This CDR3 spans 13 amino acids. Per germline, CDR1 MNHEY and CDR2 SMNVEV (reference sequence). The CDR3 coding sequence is TGTGCCAGCAGCACGGGGTGGGGAGAGACCCAGTACTTC. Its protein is CASSTGWGETQYF.

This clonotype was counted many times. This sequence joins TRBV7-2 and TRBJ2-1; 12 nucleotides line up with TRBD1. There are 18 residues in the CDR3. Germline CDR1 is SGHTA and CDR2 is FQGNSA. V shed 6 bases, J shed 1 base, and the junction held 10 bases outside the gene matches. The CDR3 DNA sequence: TGTGCCAGCAGTACCGGGACAGGGGGCTTCAGTTCCTACAATGAGCAGTTCTTC. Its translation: CASSTGTGGFSSYNEQFF. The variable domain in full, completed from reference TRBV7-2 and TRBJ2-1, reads GAGVSQSPSNKVTEKGKDVELRCDPISGHTALYWYRQSLGQGLEFLIYFQGNSAPDKSGLPSDRFSAERTGGSVSTLTIQRTQQEDSAVYLCASSTGTGGFSSYNEQFFGPGTRLTVL.

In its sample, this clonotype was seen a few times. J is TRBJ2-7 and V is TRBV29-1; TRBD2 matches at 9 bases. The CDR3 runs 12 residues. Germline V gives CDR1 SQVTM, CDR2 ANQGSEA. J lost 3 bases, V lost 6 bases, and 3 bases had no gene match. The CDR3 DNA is TGCAGCGTCTCTAGCGGGATCTACGAGCAGTACGTC. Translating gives CSVSSGIYEQYV.

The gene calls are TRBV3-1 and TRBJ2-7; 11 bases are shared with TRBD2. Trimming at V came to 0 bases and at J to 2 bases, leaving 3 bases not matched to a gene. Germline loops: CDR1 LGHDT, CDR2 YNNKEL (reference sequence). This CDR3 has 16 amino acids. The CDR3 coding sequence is TGTGCCAGCAGCCAAGAATTTAGCGGGAGGGCCTACGAGCAGTACTTC. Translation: CASSQEFSGRAYEQYF.

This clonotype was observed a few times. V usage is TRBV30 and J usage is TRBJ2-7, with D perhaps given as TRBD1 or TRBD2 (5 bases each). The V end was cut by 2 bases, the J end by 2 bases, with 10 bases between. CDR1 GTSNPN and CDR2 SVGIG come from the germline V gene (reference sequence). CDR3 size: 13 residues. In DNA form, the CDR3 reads TGTGCCTGGAGTTTGGGACGAACCTACGAGCAGTACTTC. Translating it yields CAWSLGRTYEQYF.

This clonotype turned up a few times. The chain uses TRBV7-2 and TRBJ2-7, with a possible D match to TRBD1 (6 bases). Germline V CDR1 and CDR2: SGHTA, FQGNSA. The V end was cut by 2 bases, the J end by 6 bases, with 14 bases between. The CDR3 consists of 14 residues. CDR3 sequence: CASSLKVQGSEQYF. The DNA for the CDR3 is TGTGCCAGCAGCTTAAAAGTACAGGGTTCCGAGCAGTACTTC.

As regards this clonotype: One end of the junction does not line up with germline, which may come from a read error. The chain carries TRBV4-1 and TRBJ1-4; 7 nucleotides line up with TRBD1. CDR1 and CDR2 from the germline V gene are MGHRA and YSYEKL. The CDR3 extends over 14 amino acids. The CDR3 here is CASSQRQGDEKLFF. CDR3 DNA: TGTGCCAGCAGCCAAAGGCAGGGGGATGAAAAACTGTTTTTT.

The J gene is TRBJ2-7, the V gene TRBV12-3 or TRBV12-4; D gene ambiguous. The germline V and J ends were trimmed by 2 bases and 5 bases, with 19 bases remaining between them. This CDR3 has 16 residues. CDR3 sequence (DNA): TGTGCCAGCAGTTTAATGGGCCCCCGACGCACCAACGAGCAGTACTTC. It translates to CASSLMGPRRTNEQYF.

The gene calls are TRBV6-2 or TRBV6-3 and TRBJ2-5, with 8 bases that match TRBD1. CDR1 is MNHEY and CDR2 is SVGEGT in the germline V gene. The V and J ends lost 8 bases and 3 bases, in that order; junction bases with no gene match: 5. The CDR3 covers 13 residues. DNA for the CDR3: TGTGCCAGCCTTCGGACAGGGAAAGAGACCCAGTACTTC. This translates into CASLRTGKETQYF.